This TCR beta chain was identified in a study of T cell responses to AZD1222 COVID-19 vaccine. Across the study: Second doses that came at about 4 or about 12 weeks were put together. General study findings and limits: Clonal diversity may have been underestimated, and the donors were mostly white British, with more females than males.

For this clone: Its antigen remains unidentified.

The CDR3 runs 15 residues. Germline CDR1 is SGHTA and CDR2 is FQGNSA. The V gene end was trimmed by 6 bases and the J gene end by 7 bases; junction bases not matched to a gene: 11. Sequencing was performed with immunoSEQ multiplex PCR; in TCRdb, only in-frame clones are kept and a portion is missing. The table includes about 140,000 clones, about 91% detected once. Here the sequenced sample was peripheral blood, taken on day 0 of AZD1222 vaccination. V and J are TRBV7-2 and TRBJ2-1, with 8 bases aligning to TRBD2. The origin of this receptor is an adult in good health. This CDR3 is CASSVSGGATNEQFF. As DNA, the CDR3 is TGTGCCAGCAGTGTCTCGGGGGGGGCTACGAATGAGCAGTTCTTC. The entire variable domain, with the rest obtained from reference TRBV7-2 and TRBJ2-1, is as follows: GAGVSQSPSNKVTEKGKDVELRCDPISGHTALYWYRQSLGQGLEFLIYFQGNSAPDKSGLPSDRFSAERTGGSVSTLTIQRTQQEDSAVYLCASSVSGGATNEQFFGPGTRLTVL.